This passage covers 32 T cell receptor beta chains from one sample sequenced in a study of T cell clonality in common variable immunodeficiency. Some clones are missing from TCRdb's copy, which holds only in-frame ones; the method was immunoSEQ multiplex PCR. The specimen has some 50,000 clones, none found just once. The sequenced material came from peripheral blood mononuclear cells. All receptors derive from a person aged 18 to 75 in good health.

This clone was recorded many times. The DNA ends 3 residues before the CDR3 does, and the rest of the CDR3 is filled in from the germline J gene. V is TRBV5-6 and J is TRBJ1-2; 9 positions agree with TRBD1. J gave up 7 bases and V 4 bases, and 2 bases lay outside the gene matches. The CDR3 consists of 12 residues. Germline V CDR1 and CDR2: SGHDT, YYEEEE. CDR3 sequence: CASSPDRGGYTF. CDR3 DNA, as far as it was read: TGTGCCAGCAGCCCGGACAGGGGTGGC.

This clone was seen at least ten times. The germline gene is not matched at one end of the junction; a read error may be the cause. Sequencing ends 3 residues short of the CDR3 end; the germline J gene provides the rest. The genes are TRBV7-7 and TRBJ2-2, with D possibly TRBD2 on 5 matching bases. The CDR3 runs to 16 residues. Germline V gives CDR1 SSHAT, CDR2 FNYEAQ (reference sequence). CDR3 protein: CASSLMVSDNTGELFF. CDR3 DNA (partial): TGTGCTAGCAGCTTAATGGTTAGCGATAACACCGGGGAG.

This clone was seen many times. The missing CDR3 end, 3 residues past where the read stops, is filled in from the germline J gene. The chain links TRBV20-1 to TRBJ2-3, with 7 nucleotides matching TRBD2. The germline CDR1 and CDR2 sequences are DFQATT and SNEGSKA (reference sequence). V gave up 6 bases and J gave up 3 bases; unmatched junction bases: 9. The CDR3 consists of 14 residues. The sequenced CDR3 bases are TGCAGTGCGTCGGCGGGAGATGCGACAGATACG. Its translation is CSASAGDATDT. The CDR3, in full, reads CSASAGDATDTQYF.

This clone was counted only a few times. The observed sequence ends 3 residues before the CDR3 terminus, with the missing tail filled in from the germline J gene. This chain links TRBV7-2 with TRBJ1-5; 10 nucleotides match TRBD1. The CDR3 consists of 14 residues. Germline V lookup: CDR1 SGHTA, CDR2 FQGNSA. V lost 7 bases, J lost 6 bases, and 6 bases stayed unmatched. The part of the CDR3 DNA that was read is TGTGCCAGCACCGGGGACAGGGGACGTCAGCCC. Its translation is CASTGDRGRQP. The whole CDR3 sequence is CASTGDRGRQPQHF.

The table lists this clone with many counts. Germline and junction disagree at one end, which may indicate a read error. The CDR3 end is not reached by the read, which stops 3 residues before it; the germline J gene fills it in. The rearrangement uses TRBV30 and TRBJ2-3; TRBD2 aligns across 13 bases. The germline V gene encodes CDR1 GTSNPN and CDR2 SVGIG (reference sequence). The CDR3 has 16 residues. The CDR3 region is CAWTPSLAGGSETQYF. The CDR3 bases that were read are TGTGCCTGGACTCCCTCACTAGCGGGAGGGTCAGAGACG.

There are many counts of this clone. The CDR3 end falls 3 residues outside the read, so it is completed with the germline J gene. The rearrangement joins TRBV7-2 to TRBJ1-1, with a tentative D call TRBD1 (6 bases). CDR3 length: 14 amino acids. V lost 5 bases to trimming and J lost 4 bases, with 14 bases between them. Germline V gene data show CDR1 as SGHTA and CDR2 as FQGNSA. CDR3 region: CASSPRGMSTEAFF. CDR3 DNA, as far as it was read: TGTGCCAGCAGCCCCAGGGGCATGAGCACTGAA.

This clone occurred many times. The read terminates 3 residues before the CDR3 end, so the remaining end is supplied by the germline J gene. The rearrangement uses TRBV7-9 and TRBJ1-1; D gene unclear. The CDR3 has 13 residues. The ends were cut back, 4 bases at V and 2 bases at J, with 8 bases in the middle. Germline values: CDR1 SEHNR, CDR2 FQNEAQ (reference sequence). CDR3 residues: CASSSNRNTEAFF. The DNA read from the CDR3 is TGTGCCAGCAGCTCTAACAGAAACACTGAA.

This clone came up many times. The read terminates 3 residues before the CDR3 end, so the remaining end is supplied by the germline J gene. The chain uses TRBV20-1 and TRBJ2-1; TRBD1 aligns across 9 bases. Germline-derived CDR1 and CDR2 are DFQATT and SNEGSKA (reference sequence). V lost 0 bases, J lost 8 bases, and 11 bases stayed unmatched. CDR3 length: 16 residues. This chain's CDR3 is CSARDWAGTGIDEQFF. The part of the CDR3 DNA that was read is TGCAGTGCTAGAGATTGGGCCGGGACAGGGATCGATGAG.

This clone was observed a few times. The missing CDR3 end, 3 residues past where the read stops, is filled in from the germline J gene. This chain uses TRBV7-8 with TRBJ2-1, with 9 nucleotides matching TRBD2. CDR1 and CDR2 (germline): SGHVS, FQNEAQ. This CDR3 contains 16 residues. Germline trimming cut 1 base from V and 9 bases from J; bases unmatched to any gene: 10. CDR3 loop: CASSLGRTSVTGEQFF. The covered CDR3 bases are TGTGCCAGCAGCTTAGGGAGGACTAGCGTGACGGGTGAG.

With respect to this clone: The missing CDR3 end, 3 residues past where the read stops, is filled in from the germline J gene. The gene calls are TRBV19 and TRBJ2-2, with TRBD1 matching 11 bases. The CDR3 covers 15 residues. From germline, CDR1 is LNHDA and CDR2 SQIVND (reference sequence). The part of the CDR3 DNA that was read is TGTGCCAGTAGTACATGGGACAGGGGGAATTCACCG. This sequence encodes CASSTWDRGNSP. The whole CDR3 protein is CASSTWDRGNSPLFF.

Comment on this clone: The sequenced fragment ends 3 residues before the CDR3 boundary, so the rest is inferred from the germline J gene. The V and J genes are TRBV20-1 and TRBJ2-7; 10 positions agree with TRBD2. Germline-derived CDR1 and CDR2 are DFQATT and SNEGSKA (reference sequence). The trim removed 7 bases at V and 4 bases at J, leaving 16 bases unmatched. This CDR3 has 16 residues. CDR3: CSGRGAGGSAYYEQYF. The sequenced part of the CDR3 DNA is TGCAGTGGAAGAGGAGCGGGAGGGTCAGCCTATTACGAG.

This clone was observed at least ten times. The CDR3 end is not reached by the read, which stops 3 residues before it; the germline J gene fills it in. The V and J genes are TRBV2 and TRBJ1-5; 10 bases match TRBD1. The CDR3 consists of 15 residues. The junction had 5 bases not matched to a gene; V was cut back by 5 bases and J by 4 bases. CDR1 SNHLY and CDR2 FYNNEI come from the germline V gene. The CDR3 DNA, read in part, is TGTGCCAGCAGTACCGGACAGGGGGGGAATCAGCCC. It is translated as CASSTGQGGNQP. In full, the CDR3 is CASSTGQGGNQPQHF.

A few counts support this clone. With the read ending 3 residues before the CDR3 end, the germline J gene is used to fill in that end. The J gene is TRBJ2-3, the V gene TRBV23-1; maybe TRBD1 (5 bases). TRBV23-1 is an ORF, and what it does is uncertain. This CDR3 contains 14 residues. The CDR3 bases that were read are TGCGCCACTCAGGGTCATGGGCCAAATCAGCCG. This gives the protein CATQGHGPNQP. The whole CDR3 protein is CATQGHGPNQPQYF.

This clone has ten or more counts. The sequenced fragment ends 3 residues before the CDR3 boundary, so the rest is inferred from the germline J gene. This rearrangement joins TRBV6-1 to TRBJ1-6; D gene uncertain. Per germline, CDR1 MNHNS and CDR2 SASEGT. The CDR3 totals 16 residues. Between the trimmed V and J ends, which lost 3 bases and 10 bases, there was a span of 19 bases. Here the CDR3 reads CASSDRVVYEYSPLHF. The CDR3 bases that were read are TGTGCCAGCAGTGATAGGGTGGTGTATGAATACTCACCC.

This clone was seen repeatedly, ten times or more. The read falls 3 residues short of the CDR3 end, and the missing part is taken from the germline J gene. The J gene is TRBJ2-2, the V gene TRBV5-1, with a possible D match to TRBD1 (5 bases). This CDR3 is built from 15 residues. CDR1 is SGHRS and CDR2 is YFSETQ in the germline V gene. This CDR3 reads CASSLMQGTNEKLFF. CDR3 DNA (partial): TGCGCCAGCAGCTTGATGCAGGGTACAAATGAAAAG.

This clone was detected many times. The read comes to an end 3 residues before the CDR3 does, leaving the germline J gene to fill in the end. The chain has TRBV6-2 or TRBV6-3 and TRBJ2-3; 10 positions agree with TRBD2. Germline trimming cut 6 bases from V and 2 bases from J; bases unmatched to any gene: 5. The germline V gene has CDR1 MNHEY and CDR2 SVGEGT. The CDR3 sequence is 15 residues long. CDR3 DNA (partial): TGTGCCAGCAGCTTGGGACTAGCGAACACAGATACG. Its protein is CASSLGLANTDT. The full CDR3 reads CASSLGLANTDTQYF.

This clone was seen repeatedly, ten times or more. The DNA ends 3 residues before the CDR3 does, and the rest of the CDR3 is filled in from the germline J gene. This rearrangement joins TRBV7-9 to TRBJ1-1; tentative D call: TRBD1 (5 bases). V was cut by 2 bases and J by 4 bases, with 8 bases left in between. CDR3 size: 13 residues. CDR1 and CDR2 from the germline V gene are SEHNR and FQNEAQ (reference sequence). CDR3 sequence reads: CASSLSGGTEAFF. The sequenced part of the CDR3 DNA is TGTGCCAGCAGCTTATCCGGGGGCACTGAA.

In this sample, this clone turned up many times. The read gets to within 3 residues of the CDR3 end, and the germline J gene fills in the rest. The chain employs TRBV20-1 and TRBJ2-4; D is perhaps TRBD2 (6 bases). Trimming shortened V by 3 bases and J by 0 bases, and 21 bases separated the two germline ends. Per germline, CDR1 DFQATT and CDR2 SNEGSKA (reference sequence). The CDR3 has 18 residues. Partial CDR3 DNA: TGCAGTGCTAGTTTCCCAGCGGGCGGGGACTTAGCCAAAAACATT. It is translated as CSASFPAGGDLAKNI. The CDR3 in full is CSASFPAGGDLAKNIQYF.

Many counts were recorded for this clone. The observed sequence ends 3 residues before the CDR3 terminus, with the missing tail filled in from the germline J gene. The rearrangement uses TRBV7-6 and TRBJ2-1; D might be TRBD1 (6 bases). This CDR3 is 16 amino acids long. Trimming cost V 4 bases and J 3 bases, with 16 bases left between them. CDR1 is SGHVS, CDR2 FNYEAQ, per germline. The covered CDR3 bases are TGTGCCAGCAGCTATGGCGACCAGGGGTACTACAATGAG. Amino acid sequence: CASSYGDQGYYNE. The full CDR3 protein is CASSYGDQGYYNEQFF.

About this clone: Read data end 3 residues before the CDR3 end; the end is taken from the germline J gene. The V and J genes are TRBV2 and TRBJ1-1; a possible D gene is TRBD1 (5 bases). CDR1 and CDR2 from the germline V gene are SNHLY and FYNNEI. The CDR3 runs 16 residues. The sequenced CDR3 bases are TGTGCCAGCAGTGTGATTCAGACTAGGGGTCTTCGGGAG. Its protein product is CASSVIQTRGLRE. The CDR3 reads in full as CASSVIQTRGLREAFF.

This clone was detected ten times or more. Partial CDR3 DNA: TGCGCCAGCAGCCAAGTGTCAGGGGCCCCCGAGGGC. Encoded protein: CASSQVSGAPEG. The whole CDR3 sequence reads CASSQVSGAPEGYTF. The V gene is TRBV4-1, the J gene TRBJ1-2; perhaps TRBD1 as D (6 bases). The CDR3 end lies 3 residues beyond the end of the read and is filled in from the germline J gene. The CDR3 has 15 amino acids. The germline V gene encodes CDR1 MGHRA and CDR2 YSYEKL.

This clone occurred many times. The read stops 3 residues short of the end of the CDR3; the missing end is completed from the germline J gene. This chain joins TRBV7-9 and TRBJ1-2; D is perhaps TRBD1 (5 bases). The V gene's germline CDR1 is SEHNR and CDR2 FQNEAQ (reference sequence). This CDR3 is 15 amino acids long. Trimming cost V 1 base and J 4 bases, with 13 bases left between them. Incomplete CDR3 DNA: TGTGCCAGCAGCTTAGATGGGGGGACCGTCTATGGC. It specifies CASSLDGGTVYG. The complete CDR3 sequence is CASSLDGGTVYGYTF.

This clone was detected many times. The sequence runs out 3 residues before the end of the CDR3; the remainder is reconstructed from the germline J gene. V usage is TRBV6-2 or TRBV6-3 and J usage is TRBJ2-7, with TRBD2 matching over 12 bases. This CDR3 region has 16 residues. From germline, CDR1 is MNHEY and CDR2 SVGEGT. Losses at the gene ends were 2 bases for V and 3 bases for J; bases not matched to a gene: 5. CDR3 sequence reads: CASSYPSGGADYEQYF. Partial CDR3 DNA: TGTGCCAGCAGTTACCCTAGCGGGGGGGCCGACTACGAG.

This clone was observed a handful of times. This CDR3 is CASSWAGTGSNEQFF. Partial CDR3 DNA: TGTGCCAGCAGCTGGGCCGGGACAGGGTCAAATGAG. The V and J genes are TRBV7-9 and TRBJ2-1; 9 bases map to TRBD1. Sequencing ends 3 residues short of the CDR3 end; the germline J gene provides the rest. The germline V gene encodes CDR1 SEHNR and CDR2 FQNEAQ (reference sequence). The CDR3 contains 15 residues. Trimming cost V 4 bases and J 7 bases; bases outside gene matches: 8.

There are a few counts of this clone. The missing CDR3 end, 3 residues past where the read stops, is filled in from the germline J gene. The V call is TRBV7-2, the J call TRBJ2-2, with D unresolved. The CDR3 is made up of 15 amino acids. Germline values: CDR1 SGHTA, CDR2 FQGNSA. The DNA read from the CDR3 is TGTGCCAGCAGCTTAGCGCCATTTGCTAATGAAAAG. As protein: CASSLAPFANEK. The full CDR3 protein is CASSLAPFANEKLFF.

This clone came up a few times. Coverage ceases 3 residues before the CDR3 finishes, and the germline J gene fills in the end. The rearrangement joins TRBV6-2 or TRBV6-3 to TRBJ2-2; D may be TRBD1 or TRBD2 (5 bases each). The CDR3 has 17 residues. Germline V gene lookup returns CDR1 MNHEY and CDR2 SVGEGT. The CDR3: CASTPRPREWYNSPLFF. The CDR3 DNA, read in part, is TGTGCCAGCACCCCGAGACCCAGGGAGTGGTATAATTCACCG.

This clone was seen repeatedly, ten times or more. The read terminates 3 residues ahead of where the CDR3 ends, so the germline J gene completes it. This chain links TRBV20-1 with TRBJ1-2; 8 bases line up with TRBD1. V shed 7 bases, J shed 3 bases, and the junction held 4 bases outside the gene matches. This CDR3 contains 12 residues. Germline loops: CDR1 DFQATT, CDR2 SNEGSKA (reference sequence). The CDR3 region is CSVQGADYGYTF. CDR3 DNA (partial): TGCAGTGTTCAGGGGGCGGACTATGGC.

This clone occurred many times. The read is 3 residues too short to cover the CDR3 end, so that end is filled in from the germline J gene. The chain combines TRBV7-3 with TRBJ2-5, with 14 bases fitting TRBD2. This CDR3 contains 15 residues. Germline values: CDR1 SGHTA, CDR2 FQGTGA. With V trimmed by 5 bases and J by 3 bases, 2 bases remained unmatched. CDR3 loop: CASSPGLAGEETQYF. CDR3 DNA (partial): TGTGCCAGCAGCCCGGGACTAGCGGGAGAAGAGACC.

This clone was observed at least ten times. Sequencing ends 3 residues short of the CDR3 end; the germline J gene provides the rest. V gene TRBV18 combines with J gene TRBJ2-3, with 9 bases fitting TRBD2. The CDR3 has 15 amino acids. Germline V CDR1 and CDR2: KGHSH, LQKENI. The V segment lost 4 bases and the J segment 5 bases; nucleotides outside the gene matches: 7. The CDR3 region is CASSRASGVRDTQYF. The CDR3 DNA, read in part, is TGTGCCAGCTCACGAGCTAGCGGGGTTAGAGATACG.

There are many counts of this clone. The read ends 3 residues early relative to the CDR3; the germline J gene fills the gap. The rearrangement uses TRBV11-2 and TRBJ1-2; maybe TRBD1 (6 bases). The CDR3 length is 14 residues. The V gene's germline CDR1 is SGHAT and CDR2 FQNNGV. Trimming took 5 bases from V and 3 from J, leaving 13 bases between them. CDR3 region: CASSPGGLDYGYTF. The sequenced CDR3 bases are TGTGCCAGCAGCCCTGGGGGCTTAGACTATGGC.

Details on this clone: The read comes to an end 3 residues before the CDR3 does, leaving the germline J gene to fill in the end. V gene TRBV19 combines with J gene TRBJ1-2, with D possibly matching TRBD1 (5 bases). This CDR3 spans 16 amino acids. CDR1 LNHDA and CDR2 SQIVND come from the germline V gene (reference sequence). This CDR3 reads CASSIVGLAVDNDYTF. CDR3 DNA, as far as it was read: TGTGCCAGTAGTATAGTGGGACTAGCGGTAGACAATGAC.

This clone was counted at least ten times. The read finishes 3 residues shy of the CDR3 end, and the germline J gene is used to complete it. This chain connects TRBV20-1 to TRBJ1-4; the D is unclear. Germline CDR1 and CDR2: DFQATT and SNEGSKA (reference sequence). This CDR3 region has 16 residues. Here the CDR3 reads CSANRVLPDFNSPLFF. The DNA read from the CDR3 is TGCAGTGCCAACCGGGTCCTCCCCGATTTTAATTCACCA.